Sequencing of this TCR beta chain was carried out in a study of cytomegalovirus exposure and HLA in healthy donors. The PCR employed 60 Vbeta primers together with 13 Jbeta primers. Assay: immunoSEQ multiplex PCR; the TCRdb copy retains only in-frame clones and omits some. The table shows about 94,000 clones, with 50% to 75% occurring only once. The V segment lost 2 bases and the J segment 6 bases; nucleotides outside the gene matches: 7. The CDR3 runs to 15 residues. In germline, CDR1 is MNHNS, CDR2 SASEGT. The sample was PBMCs. The V and J genes are TRBV6-1 and TRBJ2-3; TRBD2 agrees at 8 bases. The clonotype was recovered from a man aged 25 to 45 in good health and CMV-seronegative. This chain's CDR3 is CASSESAGERDTQYF. CDR3 nucleotide sequence: TGTGCCAGCAGTGAATCAGCGGGGGAAAGGGATACGCAGTATTTT.